Shown below are 18 T cell receptor beta chains from a single sample sequenced in a study of T cells in Graves' hyperthyroidism and ophthalmopathy. The TCR beta CDR3 regions underwent amplification using RNA transcripts as the source. First-round RT-PCR of the TCR CDR3 relied on the HTBI primer set. TCRdb passed the multiplex PCR reads through MiXCR, listing each CDR3 protein once. Found here are 490,000 or so distinct CDR3 sequences, approximately 23% of them singletons; the top ten hold 45% to 55%. The sample comprised blood. The receptors were gathered from a woman aged 70-85 years with Graves' ophthalmopathy.

The chain uses TRBV24-1 and TRBJ2-7, with 7 positions matching TRBD2. The CDR3 has 15 residues. The trim removed 0 bases at V and 3 bases at J, leaving 4 bases unmatched. The germline V gene encodes CDR1 KGHDR and CDR2 SFDVKD. The CDR3 DNA reads as TGTGCCACCAGTGATTTGAGGCGGGGGTTCTACGAGCAGTACTTC. This sequence encodes CATSDLRRGFYEQYF.

This clonotype was counted once. The rearrangement joins TRBV5-5 to TRBJ2-7; either TRBD1 or TRBD2 may supply D (5 bases each). The V end was cut by 4 bases, the J end by 6 bases, with 17 bases between. CDR3 size: 14 residues. The germline gives CDR1 SGHKS, CDR2 YYEKEE (reference sequence). In DNA form, the CDR3 reads TGTGCCAGCAGCCCGGGACCCTCGTGGGGCGAGCAGTACTTC. This codes for CASSPGPSWGEQYF.

The chain links TRBV20-1 to TRBJ2-1; weak D call: TRBD1 (5 bases). The CDR3 spans 13 residues. The V gene's germline CDR1 is DFQATT and CDR2 SNEGSKA (reference sequence). V was trimmed by 3 bases and J by 6 bases, leaving 12 bases between them. The CDR3 region is CSASQGLGNEQFF. DNA for the CDR3: TGCAGTGCTAGCCAGGGCTTAGGCAATGAGCAGTTCTTC.

This chain's CDR3 is CASSLDGTGNTEAFF. The CDR3 nucleotides are TGTGCCAGCAGCTTGGATGGGACGGGGAACACTGAAGCTTTCTTT. This sequence joins TRBV7-9 and TRBJ1-1; D might be TRBD1 (5 bases). From germline, CDR1 is SEHNR and CDR2 FQNEAQ (reference sequence). The CDR3 is made up of 15 amino acids. The ends were cut back, 3 bases at V and 1 base at J, with 12 bases in the middle.

CDR3 nucleotide sequence: TGTGCCATCAGTGAGGGGGGGAAGACCCAGTACTTC. Residues: CAISEGGKTQYF. The chain carries TRBV10-3 and TRBJ2-5; the D gene is possibly TRBD2 (6 bases). CDR1 and CDR2 (germline): ENHRY, SYGVKD. V was trimmed by 2 bases and J by 6 bases, leaving 7 bases between them. This CDR3 region has 12 residues.

This clonotype was observed at least ten times. V is TRBV12-3 or TRBV12-4 and J is TRBJ2-7; 11 nucleotides match TRBD1. V gave up 2 bases and J gave up 5 bases; unmatched junction bases: 8. This CDR3 has 16 residues. The CDR3 DNA reads as TGTGCCAGCAGTTTAAATGGACAGGGGGCAGGGAACGAGCAGTACTTC. It codes for CASSLNGQGAGNEQYF.

This clonotype was recorded many times. The CDR3 loop reads CSAGRDLTQYF. The DNA of the CDR3 is TGCAGTGCTGGGAGGGATTTGACGCAGTATTTT. The chain is built from TRBV20-1 and TRBJ2-3, with TRBD2 matching 7 bases. The J segment lost 9 bases and the V segment lost 5 bases, leaving 5 bases of the junction unmatched. CDR1 and CDR2 (germline): DFQATT, SNEGSKA (reference sequence). The CDR3 is 11 residues long.

The J gene is TRBJ2-1, the V gene TRBV20-1; TRBD1 matches at 11 bases. The CDR3 covers 16 residues. V dropped 0 bases and J dropped 7; count of bases not matched to a gene: 8. Per germline, CDR1 DFQATT and CDR2 SNEGSKA (reference sequence). The CDR3, as DNA: TGCAGTGCTAGAGATTACGGACGGGACAGGGGGAATGAGCAGTTCTTC. As protein: CSARDYGRDRGNEQFF.

This clonotype came up a few times. The chain has TRBV28 and TRBJ1-5; D is ambiguous. The CDR3 runs 15 residues. Germline V gene sequence: CDR1 MDHEN, CDR2 SYDVKM. The ends were cut back, 1 base at V and 0 bases at J, with 7 bases in the middle. For the CDR3, the DNA is TGTGCCAGCAGTTTATTACAGTATAGCAATCAGCCCCAGCATTTT. It yields the protein CASSLLQYSNQPQHF.

The table lists this clonotype with a few counts. The chain recombines TRBV2 with TRBJ1-3, with 9 bases identical to TRBD1. Unmatched junction bases numbered 7, after V lost 4 bases and J lost 0 bases. Germline loops: CDR1 SNHLY, CDR2 FYNNEI. The CDR3 is 17 amino acids. CDR3 amino acids: CASSGGQGIRSGNTIYF. DNA of the CDR3: TGTGCCAGCAGTGGCGGACAGGGGATCCGCTCTGGAAACACCATATATTTT.

In its sample, this clonotype was seen a few times. V is TRBV15 and J is TRBJ2-3, with D tentatively TRBD1 (6 bases). Deletions cut 1 base from V and 4 bases from J, with 9 bases between. Germline-derived CDR1 and CDR2 are LNHNV and YYDKDF (reference sequence). The CDR3 is 14 residues long. CDR3 DNA sequence: TGTGCCACCAGCAGAGGGGACAACCCAGATACGCAGTATTTT. Its translation is CATSRGDNPDTQYF.

The V and J genes are TRBV5-1 and TRBJ1-1; D may be TRBD1 (5 bases). Trimming stripped 7 bases from V and 1 base from J, with 14 bases between. The CDR3 runs to 14 residues. Germline V gives CDR1 SGHRS, CDR2 YFSETQ. The CDR3 loop reads CASQRSGTNTEAFF. In DNA form, the CDR3 reads TGCGCCAGCCAGAGATCAGGGACGAACACTGAAGCTTTCTTT.

This clonotype has a handful of counts. CDR3 amino acids: CASSVRGSGTDEAFF. The DNA of the CDR3 is TGCGCCAGCAGCGTTCGGGGGTCTGGGACTGATGAAGCTTTCTTT. V and J are TRBV5-1 and TRBJ1-1; weak D call: TRBD1 (5 bases). Germline CDR1 SGHRS, CDR2 YFSETQ. The CDR3 loop spans 15 amino acids. V was clipped by 4 bases and J by 7 bases, with 20 bases between them. The variable domain in full, completed from reference TRBV5-1 and TRBJ1-1, reads KAGVTQTPRYLIKTRGQQVTLSCSPISGHRSVSWYQQTPGQGLQFLFEYFSETQRNKGNFPGRFSGRQFSNSRSEMNVSTLELGDSALYLCASSVRGSGTDEAFFGQGTRLTVV.

This clonotype was recorded at least ten times. This chain joins TRBV12-3 or TRBV12-4 and TRBJ2-1; 13 bases are a match to TRBD2. V was pared by 5 bases and J by 3 bases, with 7 bases of the junction left unmatched. This CDR3 spans 17 amino acids. CDR3 sequence reads: CASSRGLAGVSYNEQFF. CDR3 DNA sequence: TGTGCCAGCAGTCGCGGACTAGCGGGAGTCAGCTACAATGAGCAGTTCTTC.

CDR3 nucleotides: TGTGCCAGCAGTCGGGATGGACGGACCACTGAAGCTTTCTTT. Its translation is CASSRDGRTTEAFF. The chain recombines TRBV6-1 with TRBJ1-1; no clear D. Germline CDR1 is MNHNS and CDR2 is SASEGT. This CDR3 comprises 14 residues. V gave up 5 bases and J gave up 4 bases, with 14 bases separating them.

The chain has TRBV6-5 and TRBJ1-3; 7 bases map to TRBD1. This CDR3 spans 14 amino acids. Germline trimming cut 4 bases from V and 4 bases from J; bases unmatched to any gene: 4. Germline V gives CDR1 MNHEY, CDR2 SVGAGI. CDR3 in DNA: TGTGCCAGCAGTTCGGGACAGTGGGGAAACACCATATATTTT. It codes for CASSSGQWGNTIYF.

This rearrangement joins TRBV6-5 to TRBJ2-7, with D perhaps TRBD1 (6 bases). Germline CDR1 reads MNHEY; CDR2 reads SVGAGI. This CDR3 is 13 amino acids long. The V and J ends lost 2 bases and 4 bases respectively, with 9 bases between them. The CDR3 protein is CASSYDQGYEQYF. The CDR3 nucleotides read TGTGCCAGCAGTTACGATCAGGGGTACGAGCAGTACTTC.

V and J are TRBV5-1 and TRBJ2-2; either TRBD1 or TRBD2 may supply D (5 bases each). This CDR3 is 15 amino acids long. Germline values: CDR1 SGHRS, CDR2 YFSETQ. Trimming left V 7 bases short and J 4 bases short, with 17 bases between. DNA of the CDR3: TGCGCCAGCTATACCCGGCCGGGGCTCACCGGGGAGCTGTTTTTT. It specifies CASYTRPGLTGELFF.